The 19 T cell receptor beta chains below all came from one sample that was sequenced in a study of cytomegalovirus exposure and HLA in healthy donors. Method: immunoSEQ multiplex PCR; TCRdb's copy keeps in-frame clones and lacks some. The table has roughly 100,000 clones, about 94% seen once. What was sequenced was PBMCs. The receptors shown here come from a woman aged 18-29 years in good health and CMV-seronegative.

The chain carries TRBV2 and TRBJ2-5; D gene uncertain. The J call could be wrong; TRBJ2-7 is a better fit for the DNA end. Germline V gene sequence: CDR1 SNHLY, CDR2 FYNNEI. The CDR3 is 11 amino acids. CDR3 protein: CASSLDTEQYF. The CDR3 DNA is TGTGCCAGCAGTCTTGACACCGAGCAGTACTTC.

The chain couples TRBV4-1 to TRBJ1-2; the D gene is possibly TRBD1 (6 bases). Germline V lookup: CDR1 MGHRA, CDR2 YSYEKL. The CDR3 contains 16 residues. The ends were cut back, 4 bases at V and 6 bases at J, with 21 bases in the middle. The CDR3 reads CASSPAQGPKDHGYTF. The CDR3, as DNA: TGCGCCAGCAGCCCCGCACAGGGCCCAAAAGACCATGGCTACACCTTC.

The genes are TRBV6-4 and TRBJ2-5; TRBD2 is a possible D gene (6 bases). Germline assignment: CDR1 MRHNA and CDR2 SNTAGT. This CDR3 is 16 amino acids long. V was clipped by 6 bases and J by 2 bases, with 19 bases between them. CDR3: CASREGTGEPQETQYF. The CDR3 region has the DNA TGTGCCAGCAGGGAAGGTACGGGGGAGCCTCAAGAGACCCAGTACTTC.

This sequence joins TRBV27 and TRBJ2-1; TRBD1 agrees at 9 bases. The CDR3 sequence is 15 residues long. V shed 5 bases, J shed 4 bases, and the junction held 6 bases outside the gene matches. Germline CDR1 and CDR2: MNHEY and SMNVEV (reference sequence). CDR3 nucleotide sequence: TGTGCCAGCAGTGGCGACAGGGGGTATTACAATGAGCAGTTCTTC. Translating it yields CASSGDRGYYNEQFF.

The CDR3 nucleotides are TGTGCCATCATCAAGGGGGGGGACCTCTACAATGAGCAGTTCTTC. Translated: CAIIKGGDLYNEQFF. The chain employs TRBV2 and TRBJ2-1; a possible D gene is TRBD2 (7 bases). Trimming left V 10 bases short and J 3 bases short, with 19 bases between. Germline CDR1 is SNHLY and CDR2 is FYNNEI. The CDR3 has 15 amino acids. The variable domain in full, with the rest retrieved from reference TRBV2 and TRBJ2-1, is EPEVTQTPSHQVTQMGQEVILRCVPISNHLYFYWYRQILGQKVEFLVSFYNNEISEKSEIFDDQFSVERPDGSNFTLKIRSTKLEDSAMYFCAIIKGGDLYNEQFFGPGTRLTVL.

The rearrangement uses TRBV4-1 and TRBJ1-2; TRBD1 matches at 7 bases. Unmatched junction bases numbered 12, after V lost 1 base and J lost 4 bases. Germline CDR1 MGHRA, CDR2 YSYEKL. The CDR3 runs to 17 residues. The CDR3 loop is CASSQVWTGDGSYGYTF. The CDR3 coding sequence is TGCGCCAGCAGCCAAGTATGGACAGGCGACGGGTCCTATGGCTACACCTTC.

The chain couples TRBV9 to TRBJ1-4, with 7 bases fitting TRBD1. CDR3 length equals 15 residues. CDR1 SGDLS and CDR2 YYNGEE come from the germline V gene. With V trimmed by 4 bases and J by 7 bases, 10 bases remained unmatched. The CDR3 sequence is CASSPRRGPGEKLFF. CDR3 coding DNA: TGTGCCAGCAGCCCTCGTAGGGGGCCGGGTGAAAAACTGTTTTTT.

This rearrangement joins TRBV4-3 to TRBJ2-1; 8 nucleotides agree with TRBD2. The CDR3 runs 15 residues. Germline V gene data show CDR1 as LGHNA and CDR2 as YSLEER. V lost 4 bases and J lost 1; bases outside the gene matches: 3. CDR3 sequence reads: CASSRSGASYNEQFF. The CDR3 nucleotides read TGCGCCAGCAGCCGTAGCGGGGCGTCCTACAATGAGCAGTTCTTC.

The chain has TRBV9 and TRBJ2-5, with 11 nucleotides matching TRBD1. The CDR3 is 17 residues long. The V and J ends lost 0 bases and 5 bases, in that order; junction bases with no gene match: 9. The germline V gene encodes CDR1 SGDLS and CDR2 YYNGEE. The CDR3: CASSVASPGQGGETQYF. The CDR3 DNA follows: TGTGCCAGCAGCGTAGCCTCCCCGGGACAGGGGGGGGAGACCCAGTACTTC.

The V call is TRBV7-2, the J call TRBJ2-7; unclear D gene. V was cut by 4 bases and J by 2 bases, with 12 bases left in between. Germline values: CDR1 SGHTA, CDR2 FQGNSA. The CDR3 totals 14 residues. DNA of the CDR3: TGTGCCAGCAGCTCCGTAGCCCCGGCCTACGAGCAGTACTTC. It specifies CASSSVAPAYEQYF.

CDR3 DNA: TGTGCCTGGAACCTGGGATTGGGAGAGCCCCAGCATTTT. This translates into CAWNLGLGEPQHF. The chain employs TRBV30 and TRBJ1-5, with unresolved D. Germline assignment: CDR1 GTSNPN and CDR2 SVGIG (reference sequence). Deletions cut 4 bases from V and 8 bases from J, with 15 bases between. CDR3 length: 13 amino acids. Using reference TRBV30 and TRBJ1-5 for the parts outside the CDR3, the full variable domain is SQTIHQWPATLVQPVGSPLSLECTVEGTSNPNLYWYRQAAGRGLQLLFYSVGIGQISSEVPQNLSASRPQDRQFILSSKKLLLSDSGFYLCAWNLGLGEPQHFGDGTRLSIL.

This chain joins TRBV7-9 and TRBJ2-2; D may be TRBD1 (6 bases). Per germline, CDR1 SEHNR and CDR2 FQNEAQ (reference sequence). The CDR3 consists of 16 residues. V lost 4 bases and J lost 3, with 15 bases in between. The CDR3 nucleotides read TGTGCCAGCAGCTCACAAGGGGGACCCTACACCGGGGAGCTGTTTTTT. It translates to CASSSQGGPYTGELFF.

This chain uses TRBV2 with TRBJ2-5; D may be TRBD2 (6 bases). This CDR3 has 14 residues. The V gene lost 4 bases and the J gene lost 3 bases, with 12 bases spanning the gap. Looked up from germline, CDR1 is SNHLY and CDR2 is FYNNEI. For the CDR3, the DNA is TGTGCCAGCAGTGCCCTCTGGGGGGAAGAGACCCAGTACTTC. It encodes CASSALWGEETQYF.

This chain connects TRBV9 to TRBJ2-2; 8 bases align to TRBD2. CDR3 size: 16 residues. Germline V gene lookup returns CDR1 SGDLS and CDR2 YYNGEE. Trimming took 4 bases from V and 3 from J; bases not matched to a gene: 8. The chain's CDR3 is CASSPRGGQYTGELFF. As DNA, the CDR3 is TGTGCCAGCAGCCCTCGGGGGGGCCAGTACACCGGGGAGCTGTTTTTT. The full variable domain, in which reference TRBV9 and TRBJ2-2 provide the parts outside the CDR3, is DSGVTQTPKHLITATGQRVTLRCSPRSGDLSVYWYQQSLDQGLQFLIQYYNGEERAKGNILERFSAQQFPDLHSELNLSSLELGDSALYFCASSPRGGQYTGELFFGEGSRLTVL.

This chain joins TRBV11-3 and TRBJ2-7; D is perhaps TRBD1 (6 bases). CDR1 SGHNT and CDR2 YENEEA come from the germline V gene. The CDR3 has 17 residues. The ends were cut back, 5 bases at V and 0 bases at J, with 20 bases in the middle. For the CDR3, the DNA is TGTGCCAGCAGCCCCTCCGTAGGGGGAGAAAGCTCCTACGAGCAGTACTTC. This codes for CASSPSVGGESSYEQYF. The whole variable domain, filled in from reference TRBV11-3 and TRBJ2-7, reads EAGVVQSPRYKIIEKKQPVAFWCNPISGHNTLYWYLQNLGQGPELLIRYENEEAVDDSQLPKDRFSAERLKGVDSTLKIQPAELGDSAVYLCASSPSVGGESSYEQYFGPGTRLTVT.

This chain connects TRBV4-1 to TRBJ2-3; 9 bases are a match to TRBD1. The CDR3 covers 17 residues. V was clipped by 0 bases and J by 2 bases; unmatched bases: 6. Germline V gives CDR1 MGHRA, CDR2 YSYEKL. CDR3 in DNA: TGCGCCAGCAGCCAAGAACCTACAGGGGGCATCACAGATACGCAGTATTTT. Amino acid sequence: CASSQEPTGGITDTQYF.

The chain uses TRBV2 and TRBJ2-7; D possibly corresponds to TRBD2 (7 bases). Germline lookup yields CDR1 SNHLY and CDR2 FYNNEI. There are 15 residues in the CDR3. V dropped 2 bases and J dropped 6 bases, with 17 bases sitting between them. The CDR3 reads CASSEFGGGAREQYF. The CDR3 DNA is TGTGCCAGCAGTGAATTCGGTGGGGGGGCCCGCGAGCAGTACTTC.

The chain uses TRBV2 and TRBJ2-3; TRBD2 is a possible D gene (7 bases). The CDR3 runs 16 residues. Between the trimmed V and J ends, which lost 6 bases and 2 bases, there was a span of 18 bases. Germline V gives CDR1 SNHLY, CDR2 FYNNEI. The CDR3 reads CASRAGAGAITDTQYF. The CDR3 bases are TGTGCCAGCAGGGCCGGGGCGGGGGCGATCACAGATACGCAGTATTTT.

J is TRBJ2-1 and V is TRBV10-3; TRBD2 might be the D (5 bases). Germline-derived CDR1 and CDR2 are ENHRY and SYGVKD. V was clipped by 10 bases and J by 8 bases, with 12 bases between them. The CDR3 covers 11 residues. The CDR3 loop reads CASRRTDEQFF. The CDR3, as DNA: TGTGCCAGCCGCCGGACTGATGAGCAGTTCTTC.